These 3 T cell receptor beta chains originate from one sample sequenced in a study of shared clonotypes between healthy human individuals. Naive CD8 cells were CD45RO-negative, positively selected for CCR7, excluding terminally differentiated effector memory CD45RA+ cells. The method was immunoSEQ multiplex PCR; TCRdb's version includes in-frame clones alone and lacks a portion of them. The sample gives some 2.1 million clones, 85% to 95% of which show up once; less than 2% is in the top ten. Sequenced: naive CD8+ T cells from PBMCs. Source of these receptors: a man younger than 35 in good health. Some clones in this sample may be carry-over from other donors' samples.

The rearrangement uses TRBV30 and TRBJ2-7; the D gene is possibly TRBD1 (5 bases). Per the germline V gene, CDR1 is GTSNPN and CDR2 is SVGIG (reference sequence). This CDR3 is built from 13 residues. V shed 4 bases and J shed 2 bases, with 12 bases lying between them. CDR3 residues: CAWIPRAPYEQYF. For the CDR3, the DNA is TGTGCCTGGATTCCCAGGGCTCCCTACGAGCAGTACTTC.

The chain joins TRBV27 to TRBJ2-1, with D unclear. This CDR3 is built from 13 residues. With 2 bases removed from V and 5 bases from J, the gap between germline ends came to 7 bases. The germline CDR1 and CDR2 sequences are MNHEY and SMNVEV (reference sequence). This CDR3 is CASSLSLDNEQFF. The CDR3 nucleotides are TGTGCCAGCAGTTTAAGCTTAGACAATGAGCAGTTCTTC.

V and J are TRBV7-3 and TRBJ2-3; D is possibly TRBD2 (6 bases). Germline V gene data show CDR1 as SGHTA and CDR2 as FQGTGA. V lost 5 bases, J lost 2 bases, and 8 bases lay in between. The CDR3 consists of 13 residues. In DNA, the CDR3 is TGTGCCAGCAGCCGGGACTCCACAGATACGCAGTATTTT. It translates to CASSRDSTDTQYF.